This T cell receptor (beta chain) comes out of a study of blood T cell repertoires in COVID-19. The wider study: From the United States, Italy and Spain came samples of acute and convalescent COVID-19. T cells, B-cell-depleted T cells, or PBMCs provided the cDNA or gDNA that served as material.

Under the authors' procedure: The authors estimated nucleated cell counts from reference gene primer amplification. Sequenced by immunoSEQ multiplex PCR; TCRdb stores in-frame clones only, minus some. That table gives V, J and clone size, and the DNA gave D and trimming. The table records approximately 100,000 clones, around 84% of them present only once. The CDR3 loop spans 15 amino acids. CDR1 and CDR2 (germline): LNHDA, SQIVND (reference sequence). Deletions cut 3 bases from V and 9 bases from J, with 18 bases between. The clonotype originates from a human donor in a cohort sampled during active COVID-19. The chain carries TRBV19 and TRBJ1-5; no definite D call. Sequencing was performed on peripheral blood. CDR3 protein: CASSISTMGIWPQHF. The CDR3 region has the DNA TGTGCCAGTAGTATTTCAACCATGGGCATTTGGCCCCAGCATTTT.